Each of the 15 T cell receptor beta chains below was sequenced from the same sample in a study of cytomegalovirus exposure and HLA in healthy donors. The PCR employed 60 Vbeta primers together with 13 Jbeta primers. Clones were sequenced by immunoSEQ multiplex PCR, and TCRdb holds only the in-frame ones, with some missing. The table includes around 190,000 clones, about 88% detected once. What was sequenced was PBMCs. The receptors stem from a woman in her twenties or thirties in good health and CMV-seronegative.

The rearrangement uses TRBV28 and TRBJ1-2; 7 bases fit TRBD1. This CDR3 has 15 amino acids. J was trimmed by 6 bases and V by 2 bases; bases with no gene match: 9. Germline-derived CDR1 and CDR2 are MDHEN and SYDVKM. The CDR3 spells CASSLGWQGVNGYTF. The CDR3 DNA is TGTGCCAGCAGTTTAGGGTGGCAGGGGGTCAATGGCTACACCTTC.

The CDR3 protein is CASSVLENTGELFF. The CDR3 DNA sequence: TGTGCCAGCAGCGTATTAGAAAACACCGGGGAGCTGTTTTTT. J is TRBJ2-2 and V is TRBV9; the D is unclear. The V gene lost 1 base and the J gene lost 2 bases, with 6 bases spanning the gap. Germline V gives CDR1 SGDLS, CDR2 YYNGEE. This CDR3 is built from 14 residues.

CDR3 loop: CASSANRPSSGANVLTF. The CDR3 nucleotides are TGTGCCAGCAGTGCTAACAGGCCCAGCTCTGGGGCCAACGTCCTGACTTTC. The V and J genes are TRBV2 and TRBJ2-6, with TRBD1 as a possible D gene (5 bases). V gave up 4 bases and J gave up 0 bases, with 13 bases separating them. CDR1 and CDR2 (germline): SNHLY, FYNNEI. CDR3 length equals 17 residues.

The chain employs TRBV27 and TRBJ2-5, with 9 bases fitting TRBD2. With V trimmed by 2 bases and J by 4 bases, 5 bases remained unmatched. The CDR3 length is 15 residues. Germline V CDR1 and CDR2: MNHEY, SMNVEV (reference sequence). The DNA of the CDR3 is TGTGCCAGCAGTTTAGCGGGGGGGCCAGTAGAGACCCAGTACTTC. Its translation: CASSLAGGPVETQYF.

V and J are TRBV27 and TRBJ1-4, with 7 nucleotides matching TRBD1. J was trimmed by 6 bases and V by 1 base; bases with no gene match: 2. The CDR3 totals 14 residues. Germline V lookup: CDR1 MNHEY, CDR2 SMNVEV (reference sequence). CDR3: CASSLCQGDEKLFF. As DNA, the CDR3 is TGTGCCAGCAGTTTATGCCAGGGGGATGAAAAACTGTTTTTT.

This chain connects TRBV2 to TRBJ1-4, with 7 bases identical to TRBD1. Looked up from germline, CDR1 is SNHLY and CDR2 is FYNNEI. The CDR3 covers 14 residues. Trimming took 6 bases from V and 4 from J; bases not matched to a gene: 5. The CDR3: CASSPTGFNEKLFF. The CDR3 DNA sequence: TGTGCCAGCAGCCCGACAGGGTTTAATGAAAAACTGTTTTTT.

This sequence joins TRBV19 and TRBJ2-1; 9 bases are a match to TRBD2. CDR1 LNHDA and CDR2 SQIVND come from the germline V gene (reference sequence). V shed 2 bases and J 4 bases; nucleotides not matched to a gene: 6. The CDR3 contains 16 residues. The CDR3 DNA is TGTGCCAGTAGTATATTGGCTAGCGGGGTGTACAATGAGCAGTTCTTC. Its translation is CASSILASGVYNEQFF.

On this clone itself: At one of its ends the junction is not consistent with the germline gene, which may arise from a read error. The same CDR3 is also encoded by other DNA sequences in this sample. V gene TRBV7-7 combines with J gene TRBJ2-5; TRBD1 aligns across 7 bases. Germline CDR1 is SSHAT and CDR2 is FNYEAQ (reference sequence). The CDR3 is made up of 13 amino acids. The CDR3 sequence: CASSKDRQETQYF. The CDR3 bases are TGTGCTAGCAGCAAGGACAGGCAGGAGACCCAGTACTTC.

The chain recombines TRBV29-1 with TRBJ2-1, with 10 bases matching TRBD1. The CDR3 runs 14 residues. Germline V gene lookup returns CDR1 SQVTM and CDR2 ANQGSEA. V shed 5 bases and J 3 bases; nucleotides not matched to a gene: 4. CDR3 in DNA: TGCAGCGTTTCCCGGGACAGGGGCTACAATGAGCAGTTCTTC. Translating it yields CSVSRDRGYNEQFF.

As regards this clone: The junction shows a germline mismatch at one end, possibly a read error. The V call is TRBV7-9, the J call TRBJ2-1; D unresolved. The CDR3 runs 16 residues. The V gene's germline CDR1 is SEHNR and CDR2 FQNEAQ (reference sequence). CDR3 loop: CSSSLSLAQITNEQFF. In DNA form, the CDR3 reads TGTTCCAGCAGCCTCTCTTTAGCCCAGATTACTAATGAGCAGTTCTTC.

The chain combines TRBV19 with TRBJ1-5; 8 nucleotides match TRBD1. CDR1 LNHDA and CDR2 SQIVND come from the germline V gene (reference sequence). The CDR3 consists of 14 residues. The V gene end was trimmed by 4 bases and the J gene end by 4 bases; junction bases not matched to a gene: 3. CDR3 amino acids: CASSTDRENQPQHF. In DNA form, the CDR3 reads TGTGCCAGTAGTACGGACAGGGAAAATCAGCCCCAGCATTTT.

This sequence joins TRBV5-1 and TRBJ2-2; the D is unclear. Germline V CDR1 and CDR2: SGHRS, YFSETQ. This CDR3 comprises 14 residues. Between the trimmed V and J ends, which lost 2 bases and 0 bases, there was a span of 5 bases. Here the CDR3 reads CASSFDTNTGELFF. The DNA of the CDR3 is TGCGCCAGCAGCTTTGACACGAACACCGGGGAGCTGTTTTTT.

V gene TRBV5-1 combines with J gene TRBJ1-1; 8 bases map to TRBD1. CDR3 length equals 17 residues. J was trimmed by 4 bases and V by 4 bases; bases with no gene match: 15. The V gene's germline CDR1 is SGHRS and CDR2 YFSETQ. Here the CDR3 DNA reads TGCGCCAGCAGCCCCATAGCAGGGGGCGCAGGATCCACTGAAGCTTTCTTT. Protein product: CASSPIAGGAGSTEAFF.

The CDR3 protein is CASSAGTGTYEQYF. DNA for the CDR3: TGTGCCAGCAGCGCCGGGACAGGGACCTACGAGCAGTACTTC. J is TRBJ2-7 and V is TRBV11-2; 9 nucleotides match TRBD1. The length of the CDR3 is 14 residues. CDR1 is SGHAT and CDR2 is FQNNGV in the germline V gene. J lost 2 bases, V lost 5 bases, and 4 bases had no gene match.

This chain joins TRBV28 and TRBJ2-1, with TRBD2 as a possible D gene (5 bases). The length of the CDR3 is 13 residues. Germline CDR1 and CDR2: MDHEN and SYDVKM. V gave up 2 bases and J gave up 7 bases, with 9 bases separating them. The CDR3 DNA sequence: TGTGCCAGCAGTTTAGACGGACTTAATGAGCAGTTCTTC. Protein product: CASSLDGLNEQFF.